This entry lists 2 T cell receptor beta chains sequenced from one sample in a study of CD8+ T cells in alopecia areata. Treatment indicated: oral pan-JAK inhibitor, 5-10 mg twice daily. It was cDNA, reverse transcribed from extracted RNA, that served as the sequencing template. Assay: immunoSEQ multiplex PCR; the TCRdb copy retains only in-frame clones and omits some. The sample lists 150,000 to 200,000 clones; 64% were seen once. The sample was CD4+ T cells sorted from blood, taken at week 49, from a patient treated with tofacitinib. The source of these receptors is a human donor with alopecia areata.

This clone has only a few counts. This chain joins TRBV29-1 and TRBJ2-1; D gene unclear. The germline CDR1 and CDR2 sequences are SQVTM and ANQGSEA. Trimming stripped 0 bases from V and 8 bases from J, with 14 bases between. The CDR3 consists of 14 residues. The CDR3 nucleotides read TGCAGCGTTGAAGAGTGGGCTAGACAAGATGAGCAGTTCTTC. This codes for CSVEEWARQDEQFF.

The CDR3 DNA follows: TGTGCCAGCACGGGGACAGGGGGCAGAAAGACCCAGTACTTC. The encoded protein is CASTGTGGRKTQYF. V usage is TRBV11-3 and J usage is TRBJ2-5, with 12 bases that match TRBD1. V lost 7 bases and J lost 6; bases outside the gene matches: 6. The CDR3 contains 14 residues. The germline CDR1 and CDR2 sequences are SGHNT and YENEEA.